This T cell receptor beta chain was observed in a study of control samples from healthy donors and cancer patients. CDR1 is SGHTA, CDR2 FQGNSA, per germline. Between the trimmed V and J ends, which lost 2 bases and 1 base, there was a span of 8 bases. The length of the CDR3 is 14 residues. The protocol was immunoSEQ multiplex PCR, while the TCRdb copy is restricted to in-frame clones and leaves out a portion. This table has about 96,000 clones, more than 80% appearing once. The receptor comes from a man aged 18 to 30 in good health. The rearrangement uses TRBV7-2 and TRBJ1-1; D not certain. Sample: blood. Here the CDR3 DNA reads TGTGCCAGCAGCTTAATCACGAGGAACACTGAAGCTTTCTTT. It yields the protein CASSLITRNTEAFF.